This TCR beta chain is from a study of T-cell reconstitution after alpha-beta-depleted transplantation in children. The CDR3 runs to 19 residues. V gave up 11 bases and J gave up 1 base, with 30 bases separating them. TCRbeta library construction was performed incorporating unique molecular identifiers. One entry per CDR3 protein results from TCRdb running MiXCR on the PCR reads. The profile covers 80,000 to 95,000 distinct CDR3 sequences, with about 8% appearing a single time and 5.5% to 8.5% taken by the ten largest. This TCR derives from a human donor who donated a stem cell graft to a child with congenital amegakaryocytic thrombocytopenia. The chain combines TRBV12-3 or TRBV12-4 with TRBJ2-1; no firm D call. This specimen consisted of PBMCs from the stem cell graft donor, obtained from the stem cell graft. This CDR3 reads CALSSFADLWDLSYNEQFF. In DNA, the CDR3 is TGTGCCCTCAGTTCCTTCGCCGACCTGTGGGATCTTTCCTACAATGAGCAGTTCTTC.